The T cell receptor beta chain under discussion was sequenced for a study of shared clonotypes between healthy human individuals. V dropped 6 bases and J dropped 3; count of bases not matched to a gene: 11. The germline gives CDR1 SQVTM, CDR2 ANQGSEA. The CDR3 runs to 16 residues. Repertoires were generated with immunoSEQ multiplex PCR, while TCRdb's copy carries only in-frame clones and drops some. The sample includes 550,000 to 700,000 clones, around four fifths seen only once; the top ten take 1.5% to 2%. Partitioning of CD4+ cells yielded a CD45RA+ naive subset and a CD45RA-negative memory subset. This clone was counted between two and nine times.

The TCR originated in a woman aged 25 to 45 in good health. The gene calls are TRBV29-1 and TRBJ2-7; 13 nucleotides agree with TRBD2. Sequencing was performed on memory CD4+ T cells sorted from blood. Noted subset: CD45RA-negative fraction. The CDR3 region is CSVKKGLAGIGYEQYF. For the CDR3, the DNA is TGCAGCGTGAAAAAGGGACTAGCGGGAATTGGCTACGAGCAGTACTTC.